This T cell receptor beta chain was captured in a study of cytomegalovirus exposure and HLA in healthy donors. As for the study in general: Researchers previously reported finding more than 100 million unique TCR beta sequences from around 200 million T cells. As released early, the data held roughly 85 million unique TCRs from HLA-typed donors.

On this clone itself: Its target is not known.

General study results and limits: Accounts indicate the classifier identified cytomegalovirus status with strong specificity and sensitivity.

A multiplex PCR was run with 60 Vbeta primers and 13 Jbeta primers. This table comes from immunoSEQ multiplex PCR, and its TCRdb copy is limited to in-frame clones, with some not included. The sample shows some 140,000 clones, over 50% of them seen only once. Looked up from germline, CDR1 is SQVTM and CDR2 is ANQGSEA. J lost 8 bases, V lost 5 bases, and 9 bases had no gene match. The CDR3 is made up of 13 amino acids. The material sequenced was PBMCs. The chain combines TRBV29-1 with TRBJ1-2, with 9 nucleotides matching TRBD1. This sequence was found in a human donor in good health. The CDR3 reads CSVSTGGFVGYTF. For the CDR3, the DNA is TGCAGCGTTAGTACAGGGGGCTTTGTAGGCTACACCTTC. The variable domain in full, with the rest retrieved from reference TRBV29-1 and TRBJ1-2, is SAVISQKPSRDICQRGTSLTIQCQVDSQVTMMFWYRQQPGQSLTLIATANQGSEATYESGFVIDKFPISRPNLTFSTLTVSNMSPEDSSIYLCSVSTGGFVGYTFGSGTRLTVV.